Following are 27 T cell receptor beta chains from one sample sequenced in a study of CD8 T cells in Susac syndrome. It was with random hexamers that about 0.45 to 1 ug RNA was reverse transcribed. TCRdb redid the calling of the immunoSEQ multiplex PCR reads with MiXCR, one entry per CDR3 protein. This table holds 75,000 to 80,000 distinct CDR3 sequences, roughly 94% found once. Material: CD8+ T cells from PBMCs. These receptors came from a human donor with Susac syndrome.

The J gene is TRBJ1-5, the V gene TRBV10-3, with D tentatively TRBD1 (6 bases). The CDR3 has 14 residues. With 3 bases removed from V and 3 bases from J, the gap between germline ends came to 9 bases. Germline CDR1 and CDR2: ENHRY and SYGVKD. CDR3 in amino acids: CAISDRDTNQPQHF. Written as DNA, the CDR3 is TGTGCCATCAGTGACCGGGACACCAATCAGCCCCAGCATTTT.

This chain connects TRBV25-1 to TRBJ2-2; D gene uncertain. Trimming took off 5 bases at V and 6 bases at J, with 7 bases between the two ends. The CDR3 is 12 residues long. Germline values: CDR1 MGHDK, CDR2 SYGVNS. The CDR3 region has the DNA TGTGCCAGCAGTCTTCGTGCCGGGGAGCTGTTTTTT. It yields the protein CASSLRAGELFF. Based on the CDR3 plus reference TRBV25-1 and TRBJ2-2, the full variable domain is EADIYQTPRYLVIGTGKKITLECSQTMGHDKMYWYQQDPGMELHLIHYSYGVNSTEKGDLSSESTVSRIRTEHFPLTLESARPSHTSQYLCASSLRAGELFFGEGSRLTVL.

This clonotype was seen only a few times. Written as DNA, the CDR3 is TGTGCCAGCAGCTTATACGCGGGGGGGCCTTCCGGGGAGCTGTTTTTT. Protein sequence: CASSLYAGGPSGELFF. The J gene is TRBJ2-2, the V gene TRBV7-6; 9 bases agree with TRBD2. CDR3 length: 16 residues. Germline V gives CDR1 SGHVS, CDR2 FNYEAQ. The V gene end was trimmed by 2 bases and the J gene end by 6 bases; junction bases not matched to a gene: 7. The full variable domain, in which reference TRBV7-6 and TRBJ2-2 provide the parts outside the CDR3, is GAGVSQSPRYKVTKRGQDVALRCDPISGHVSLYWYRQALGQGPEFLTYFNYEAQQDKSGLPNDRFSAERPEGSISTLTIQRTEQRDSAMYRCASSLYAGGPSGELFFGEGSRLTVL.

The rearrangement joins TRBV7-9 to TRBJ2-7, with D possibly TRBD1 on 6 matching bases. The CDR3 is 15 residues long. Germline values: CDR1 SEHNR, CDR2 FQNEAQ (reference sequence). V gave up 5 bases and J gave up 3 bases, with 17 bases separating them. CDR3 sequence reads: CASSPPRGHHYEQYF. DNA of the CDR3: TGTGCCAGCAGCCCGCCCAGGGGCCATCACTACGAGCAGTACTTC.

In DNA form, the CDR3 reads TGCGCCAGCAGCAATAATAACGCAGGGGGCAAGGACTATGGCTACACCTTC. Translating it yields CASSNNNAGGKDYGYTF. The V gene is TRBV5-1, the J gene TRBJ1-2; 8 nucleotides agree with TRBD1. The germline CDR1 and CDR2 sequences are SGHRS and YFSETQ. The CDR3 has 17 amino acids. V shed 4 bases and J 3 bases; nucleotides not matched to a gene: 14.

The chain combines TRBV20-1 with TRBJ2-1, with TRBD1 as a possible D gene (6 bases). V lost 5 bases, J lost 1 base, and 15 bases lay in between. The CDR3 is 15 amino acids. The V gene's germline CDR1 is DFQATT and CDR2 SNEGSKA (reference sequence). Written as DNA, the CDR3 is TGCAGTGCTTACAGGGATGGATTTTCCTACAATGAGCAGTTCTTC. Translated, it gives CSAYRDGFSYNEQFF.

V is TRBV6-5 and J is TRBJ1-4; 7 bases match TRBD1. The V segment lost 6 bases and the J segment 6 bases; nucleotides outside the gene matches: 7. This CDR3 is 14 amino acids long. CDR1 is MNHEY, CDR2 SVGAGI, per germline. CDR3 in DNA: TGTGCCAGCAGATGGGACAGTTCAGATGAAAAACTGTTTTTT. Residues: CASRWDSSDEKLFF.

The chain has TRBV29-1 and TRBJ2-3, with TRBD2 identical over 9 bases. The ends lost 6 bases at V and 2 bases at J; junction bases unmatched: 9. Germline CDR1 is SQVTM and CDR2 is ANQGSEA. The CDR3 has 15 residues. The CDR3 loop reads CSVELAGIFTDTQYF. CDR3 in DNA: TGCAGCGTAGAGCTAGCGGGGATTTTCACAGATACGCAGTATTTT.

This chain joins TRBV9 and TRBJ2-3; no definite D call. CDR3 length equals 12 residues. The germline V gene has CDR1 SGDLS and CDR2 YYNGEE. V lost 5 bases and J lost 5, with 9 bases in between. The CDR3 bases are TGTGCCAGCAGTGACTTTCGAGATACGCAGTATTTT. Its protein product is CASSDFRDTQYF. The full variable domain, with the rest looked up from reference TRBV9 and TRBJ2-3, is DSGVTQTPKHLITATGQRVTLRCSPRSGDLSVYWYQQSLDQGLQFLIQYYNGEERAKGNILERFSAQQFPDLHSELNLSSLELGDSALYFCASSDFRDTQYFGPGTRLTVL.

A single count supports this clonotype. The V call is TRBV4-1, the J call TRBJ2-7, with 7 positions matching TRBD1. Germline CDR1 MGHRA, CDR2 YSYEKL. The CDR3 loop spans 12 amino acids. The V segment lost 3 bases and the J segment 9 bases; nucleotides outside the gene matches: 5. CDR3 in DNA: TGCGCCAGCAGCCATGACAGGGTTATGCAGTACTTC. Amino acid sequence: CASSHDRVMQYF.

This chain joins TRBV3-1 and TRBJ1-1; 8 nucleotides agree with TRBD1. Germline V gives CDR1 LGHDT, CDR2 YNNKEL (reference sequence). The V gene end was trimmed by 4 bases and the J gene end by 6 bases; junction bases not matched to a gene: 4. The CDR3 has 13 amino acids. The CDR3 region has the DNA TGTGCCAGCAGCCTATTACAGGGGGCTGAAGCTTTCTTT. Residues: CASSLLQGAEAFF.

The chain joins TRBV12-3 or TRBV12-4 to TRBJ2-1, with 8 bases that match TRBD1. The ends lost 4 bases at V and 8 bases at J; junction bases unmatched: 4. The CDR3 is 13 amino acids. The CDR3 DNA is TGTGCCAGCAGTTCGACAGGGGAGGATGAGCAGTTCTTC. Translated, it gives CASSSTGEDEQFF.

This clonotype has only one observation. CDR3 protein: CASSGIGYTF. The CDR3 region has the DNA TGTGCCAGCAGCGGGATAGGCTACACCTTC. The chain recombines TRBV9 with TRBJ1-2; no clear D. CDR3 length: 10 amino acids. V lost 3 bases to trimming and J lost 8 bases, with 5 bases between them. The germline V gene encodes CDR1 SGDLS and CDR2 YYNGEE.

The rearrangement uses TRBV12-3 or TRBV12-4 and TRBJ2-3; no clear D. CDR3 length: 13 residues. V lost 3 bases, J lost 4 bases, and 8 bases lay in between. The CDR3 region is CASSFIGSDTQYF. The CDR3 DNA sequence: TGTGCCAGCAGTTTTATTGGGTCAGATACGCAGTATTTT.

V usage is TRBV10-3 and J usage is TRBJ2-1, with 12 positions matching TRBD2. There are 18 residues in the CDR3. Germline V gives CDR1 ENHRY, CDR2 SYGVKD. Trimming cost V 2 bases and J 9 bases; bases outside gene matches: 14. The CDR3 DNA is TGTGCCATCAGTGAGACCCTAGCGGGGGGGCCTGACTTTGTTGAGCAGTTCTTC. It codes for CAISETLAGGPDFVEQFF.

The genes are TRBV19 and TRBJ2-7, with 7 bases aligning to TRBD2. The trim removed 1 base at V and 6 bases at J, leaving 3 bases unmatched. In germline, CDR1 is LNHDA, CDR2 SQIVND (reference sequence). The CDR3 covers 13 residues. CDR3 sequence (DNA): TGTGCCAGTAGTATAGGGGAGGGCGCCGAGCAGTACTTC. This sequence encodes CASSIGEGAEQYF.

In DNA, the CDR3 is TGTGCCAGCAGCTTAGAATTCAGGACAGCTGGAAACACCATATATTTT. Translated, it gives CASSLEFRTAGNTIYF. This sequence joins TRBV7-6 and TRBJ1-3; weak D call: TRBD1 (6 bases). This CDR3 has 16 amino acids. Germline CDR1 and CDR2: SGHVS and FNYEAQ. Between the trimmed V and J ends, which lost 1 base and 2 bases, there was a span of 12 bases.

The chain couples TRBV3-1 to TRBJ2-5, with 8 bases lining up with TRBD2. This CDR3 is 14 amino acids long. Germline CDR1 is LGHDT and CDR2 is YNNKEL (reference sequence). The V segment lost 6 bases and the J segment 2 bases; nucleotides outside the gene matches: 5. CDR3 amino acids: CASSGGLEQETQYF. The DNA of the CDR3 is TGTGCCAGCAGTGGGGGACTAGAGCAAGAGACCCAGTACTTC.

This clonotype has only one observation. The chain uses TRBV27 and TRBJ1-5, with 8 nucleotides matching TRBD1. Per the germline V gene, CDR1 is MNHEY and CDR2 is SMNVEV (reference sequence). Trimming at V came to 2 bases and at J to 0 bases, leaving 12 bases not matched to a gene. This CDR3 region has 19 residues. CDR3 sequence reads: CASSLPRTGRGYSNQPQHF. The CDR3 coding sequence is TGTGCCAGCAGTTTACCCAGGACAGGGAGAGGATATAGCAATCAGCCCCAGCATTTT.

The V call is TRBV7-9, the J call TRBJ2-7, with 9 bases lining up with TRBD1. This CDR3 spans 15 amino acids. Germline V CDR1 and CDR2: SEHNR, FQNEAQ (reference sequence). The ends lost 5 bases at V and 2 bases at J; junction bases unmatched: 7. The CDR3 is CASSTSGTGTYEQYF. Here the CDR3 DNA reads TGTGCCAGCAGCACGTCCGGGACAGGGACCTACGAGCAGTACTTC.

The CDR3 here is CASSLAVGRHNQPQHF. Written as DNA, the CDR3 is TGTGCCAGCAGCTTAGCGGTTGGTAGGCACAATCAGCCCCAGCATTTT. The chain couples TRBV7-6 to TRBJ1-5, with D uncertain. This CDR3 region has 16 residues. V was trimmed by 0 bases and J by 3 bases, leaving 12 bases between them. The germline V gene encodes CDR1 SGHVS and CDR2 FNYEAQ.

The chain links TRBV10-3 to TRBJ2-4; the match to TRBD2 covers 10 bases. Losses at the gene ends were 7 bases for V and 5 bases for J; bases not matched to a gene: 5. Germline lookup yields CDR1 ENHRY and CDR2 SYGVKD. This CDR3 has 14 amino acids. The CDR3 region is CAIMESGGENIQYF. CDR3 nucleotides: TGTGCCATCATGGAGAGCGGGGGGGAAAACATTCAGTACTTC.

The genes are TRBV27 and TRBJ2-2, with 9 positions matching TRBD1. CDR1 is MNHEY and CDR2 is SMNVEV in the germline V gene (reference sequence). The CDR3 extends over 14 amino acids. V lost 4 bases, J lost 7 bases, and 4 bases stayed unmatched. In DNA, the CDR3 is TGTGCCAGCAGTTCTGACAGGGGGGGCGGGGAGCTGTTTTTT. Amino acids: CASSSDRGGGELFF.

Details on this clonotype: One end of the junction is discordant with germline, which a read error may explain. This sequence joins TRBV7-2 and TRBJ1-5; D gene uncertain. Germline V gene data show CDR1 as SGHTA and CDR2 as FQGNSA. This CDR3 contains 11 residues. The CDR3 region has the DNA TGCACACTGGGGAGCAATCAGCCCCAGCATTTT. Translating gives CTLGSNQPQHF.

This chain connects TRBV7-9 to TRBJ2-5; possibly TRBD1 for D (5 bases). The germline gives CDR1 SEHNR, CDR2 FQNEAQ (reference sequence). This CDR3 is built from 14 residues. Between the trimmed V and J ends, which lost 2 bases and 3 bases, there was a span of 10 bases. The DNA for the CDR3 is TGTGCCAGCAGCTTATCTCGACAGAAAGAGACCCAGTACTTC. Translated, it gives CASSLSRQKETQYF.

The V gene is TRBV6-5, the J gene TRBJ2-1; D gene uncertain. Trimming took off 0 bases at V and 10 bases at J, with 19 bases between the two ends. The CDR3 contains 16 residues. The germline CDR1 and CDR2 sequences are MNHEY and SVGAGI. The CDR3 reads CASSYSANVELAEQFF. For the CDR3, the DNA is TGTGCCAGCAGTTACTCGGCGAATGTGGAACTCGCCGAGCAGTTCTTC.

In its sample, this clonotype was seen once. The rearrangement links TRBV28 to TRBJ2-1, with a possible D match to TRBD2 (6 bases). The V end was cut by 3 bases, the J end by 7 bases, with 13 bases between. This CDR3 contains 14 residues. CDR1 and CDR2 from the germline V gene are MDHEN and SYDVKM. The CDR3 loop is CASSLGTYGNEQFF. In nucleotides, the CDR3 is TGTGCCAGCAGTTTGGGGACTTATGGGAATGAGCAGTTCTTC.